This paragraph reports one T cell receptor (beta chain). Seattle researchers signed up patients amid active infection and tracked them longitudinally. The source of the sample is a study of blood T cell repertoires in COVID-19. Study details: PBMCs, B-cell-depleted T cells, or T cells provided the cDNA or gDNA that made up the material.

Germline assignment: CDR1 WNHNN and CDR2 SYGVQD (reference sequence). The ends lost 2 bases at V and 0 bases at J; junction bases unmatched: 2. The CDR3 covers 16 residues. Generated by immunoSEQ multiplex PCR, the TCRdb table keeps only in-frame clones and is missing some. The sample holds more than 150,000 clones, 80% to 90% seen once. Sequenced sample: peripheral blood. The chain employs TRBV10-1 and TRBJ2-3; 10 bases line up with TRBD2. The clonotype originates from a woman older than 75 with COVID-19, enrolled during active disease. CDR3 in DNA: TGCGCCAGCAGTGAGAAGACTAGCGGGAGCACAGATACGCAGTATTTT. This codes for CASSEKTSGSTDTQYF.